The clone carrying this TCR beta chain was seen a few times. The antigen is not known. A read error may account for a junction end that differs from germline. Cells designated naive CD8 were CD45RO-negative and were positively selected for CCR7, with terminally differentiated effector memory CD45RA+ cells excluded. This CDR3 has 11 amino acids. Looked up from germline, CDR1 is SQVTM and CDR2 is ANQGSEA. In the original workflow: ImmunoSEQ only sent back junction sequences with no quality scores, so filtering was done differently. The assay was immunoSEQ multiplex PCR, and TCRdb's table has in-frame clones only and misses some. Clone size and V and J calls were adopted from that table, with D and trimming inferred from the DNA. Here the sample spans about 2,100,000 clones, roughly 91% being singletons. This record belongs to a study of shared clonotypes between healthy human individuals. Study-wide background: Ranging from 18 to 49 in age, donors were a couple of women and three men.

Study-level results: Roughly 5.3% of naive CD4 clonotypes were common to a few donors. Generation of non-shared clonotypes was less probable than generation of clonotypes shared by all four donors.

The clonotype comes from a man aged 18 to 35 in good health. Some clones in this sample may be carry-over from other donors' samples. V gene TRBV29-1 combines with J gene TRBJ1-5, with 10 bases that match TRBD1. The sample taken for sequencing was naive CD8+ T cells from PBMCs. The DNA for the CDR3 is TGCAGCGTCGAGACGGGACAGGGGACTAGCTTT. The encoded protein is CSVETGQGTSF.